Below, 15 T cell receptor beta chains from the same sample are listed, as sequenced in a study of blood T cells in healthy people across ages. Sample-barcoded 5' priming and a J-beta primer mix drove a second PCR of about 6 to 12 cycles. TCRdb reanalysed the 5' RACE reads using MiXCR and keeps one entry per CDR3 protein. The sample shows some 1.7 million distinct CDR3 sequences, 28% of them seen only once. Sequenced input: blood. Receptor source: a woman younger than 45 in good health.

This chain joins TRBV13 and TRBJ2-7; either TRBD1 or TRBD2 may supply D (6 bases each). Trimming cost V 2 bases and J 7 bases, with 9 bases left between them. CDR3 length equals 12 residues. Germline V gene lookup returns CDR1 PRHDT and CDR2 FYEKMQ (reference sequence). The DNA of the CDR3 is TGTGCCAGCAGCTTAAGGAGGGGGGAGCAGTACTTC. Translating gives CASSLRRGEQYF. The full variable domain, its missing parts supplied by reference TRBV13 and TRBJ2-7, is AAGVIQSPRHLIKEKRETATLKCYPIPRHDTVYWYQQGPGQDPQFLISFYEKMQSDKGSIPDRFSAQQFSDYHSELNMSSLELGDSALYFCASSLRRGEQYFGPGTRLTVT.

The J gene is TRBJ2-1, the V gene TRBV12-3 or TRBV12-4; D uncertain. Deletions cut 7 bases from V and 8 bases from J, with 6 bases between. This CDR3 contains 10 residues. CDR3 in amino acids: CASKGHEQFF. The CDR3 nucleotides are TGTGCCAGCAAGGGTCATGAGCAGTTCTTC.

This clonotype was observed a handful of times. The chain combines TRBV20-1 with TRBJ1-2; 9 bases map to TRBD1. Per germline, CDR1 DFQATT and CDR2 SNEGSKA (reference sequence). V lost 5 bases to trimming and J lost 3 bases; unmatched junction nucleotides: 10. The CDR3 runs 15 residues. The CDR3 nucleotides read TGCAGTGCTCCCGGGACAGGGTCCCAATACTATGGCTACACCTTC. Residues: CSAPGTGSQYYGYTF.

This clonotype has only a few counts. This CDR3 is CASSWSYLLREQYF. The CDR3 DNA follows: TGTGCCAGCAGTTGGTCGTACTTGCTACGGGAGCAGTACTTC. V usage is TRBV12-3 or TRBV12-4 and J usage is TRBJ2-7; no clear D gene. The CDR3 is 14 amino acids. With 4 bases removed from V and 7 bases from J, the gap between germline ends came to 17 bases.

This clonotype occurred many times. CDR3 sequence (DNA): TGTGCCAGCACCCTGATCGGACAGGGAGACAATGAGCAGTTCTTC. Its protein is CASTLIGQGDNEQFF. The chain has TRBV7-9 and TRBJ2-1, with 8 bases matching TRBD1. Unmatched junction bases numbered 10, after V lost 7 bases and J lost 5 bases. CDR3 size: 15 residues. CDR1 is SEHNR, CDR2 FQNEAQ, per germline (reference sequence).

The sample holds a few counts of this clonotype. The gene calls are TRBV10-1 and TRBJ2-1; D is possibly TRBD1 or TRBD2 (5 bases each). Germline lookup yields CDR1 WNHNN and CDR2 SYGVQD (reference sequence). This CDR3 spans 12 amino acids. Trimming left V 3 bases short and J 7 bases short, with 7 bases between. CDR3: CASSEWGNEQFF. The CDR3, as DNA: TGCGCCAGCAGTGAATGGGGGAATGAGCAGTTCTTC.

This clonotype was seen many times. The CDR3 nucleotides read TGCGCCAGCAGCCAAAGCACGGGGGCTAGCACAGATACGCAGTATTTT. This codes for CASSQSTGASTDTQYF. This sequence joins TRBV4-1 and TRBJ2-3, with D possibly called TRBD1 or TRBD2 (6 bases each). V was shortened by 2 bases and J by 0 bases, with 12 bases between the two germline ends. CDR1 is MGHRA and CDR2 is YSYEKL in the germline V gene. This CDR3 spans 16 amino acids.

The chain combines TRBV6-2 or TRBV6-3 with TRBJ1-1; D gene ambiguous. The CDR3 is made up of 17 amino acids. CDR1 and CDR2 (germline): MNHEY, SVGEGT. The V gene lost 2 bases and the J gene lost 1 base, with 17 bases spanning the gap. For the CDR3, the DNA is TGTGCCAGCAGTTACCGACCCGACGACACCTCGAACACTGAAGCTTTCTTT. Encoded protein: CASSYRPDDTSNTEAFF.

This clonotype was picked up a small number of times. A junction boundary mismatches the germline segment, possibly from a read error. CDR3 DNA sequence: TGCTCCAGCAGCCGACAGGGGATAACCTACGAGCAGTACTTC. It translates to CSSSRQGITYEQYF. The genes are TRBV5-1 and TRBJ2-7, with 8 bases lining up with TRBD1. Germline loops: CDR1 SGHRS, CDR2 YFSETQ. This CDR3 has 14 amino acids.

On this clonotype: A read error may explain this, as a much larger clone is one base away. The chain has TRBV4-3 and TRBJ1-2; D is possibly TRBD1 (5 bases). The CDR3 spans 13 residues. The germline V gene has CDR1 LGHNA and CDR2 YSLEER. CDR3 DNA: TGCGTCAGCAGCCAAGGTCAGGGCTATGGCTACACCTTC. This sequence encodes CVSSQGQGYGYTF.

The CDR3 region is CSVVIEGLGAEQYF. The CDR3 DNA is TGCAGCGTTGTGATCGAGGGGCTGGGCGCCGAGCAGTACTTC. The chain has TRBV29-1 and TRBJ2-7; D is possibly TRBD1 or TRBD2 (5 bases each). Trimming shortened V by 4 bases and J by 6 bases, and 19 bases separated the two germline ends. This CDR3 has 14 residues. CDR1 and CDR2 (germline): SQVTM, ANQGSEA.

This clonotype turned up a few times. The rearrangement links TRBV5-1 to TRBJ1-1, with D hard to call. The length of the CDR3 is 16 residues. Trimming stripped 0 bases from V and 0 bases from J, with 12 bases between. Per germline, CDR1 SGHRS and CDR2 YFSETQ. In nucleotides, the CDR3 is TGCGCCAGCAGCTTGGCGGCGGGCAACATGAACACTGAAGCTTTCTTT. It encodes CASSLAAGNMNTEAFF.

This clonotype has a handful of counts. The V and J genes are TRBV5-1 and TRBJ2-3, with D tentatively TRBD1 (6 bases). The CDR3 covers 16 residues. Germline V gene lookup returns CDR1 SGHRS and CDR2 YFSETQ. Between the trimmed V and J ends, which lost 5 bases and 2 bases, there was a span of 18 bases. The CDR3 loop is CASSPEGGYSTDTQYF. CDR3 DNA: TGCGCCAGCAGTCCCGAAGGGGGTTATTCCACAGATACGCAGTATTTT.

The J gene is TRBJ2-3, the V gene TRBV12-3 or TRBV12-4, with 13 positions matching TRBD2. This CDR3 comprises 17 residues. After removal of 0 bases from V and 11 bases from J, the junction contained 11 bases not matched to a gene. DNA for the CDR3: TGTGCCAGCAGTTTAGCGGGAGGACTAGCGGGAGCAGATGTGCAGTATTTT. Translated, it gives CASSLAGGLAGADVQYF.

As for this clonotype: One junction end does not reproduce the germline sequence, and a read error may be involved. The chain employs TRBV5-1 and TRBJ1-1, with unresolved D. The CDR3 totals 14 residues. In germline, CDR1 is SGHRS, CDR2 YFSETQ. CDR3 nucleotide sequence: TGCGCCAGCACCTTGATTCAAAGGAACACTGAAGCTTTCTTT. Protein product: CASTLIQRNTEAFF.